These 14 T cell receptor beta chains came from one sample sequenced in a study of T cells in Graves' hyperthyroidism and ophthalmopathy. Researchers amplified the TCR beta CDR3 regions from RNA transcripts. HTBI primers were employed in a first-round RT-PCR of the TCR CDR3. TCRdb itself ran the multiplex PCR reads through MiXCR, one entry per CDR3 protein. There are about 600,000 distinct CDR3 sequences in the sample; more than 15% occur only once, and roughly 3.5% lies in the top ten. The source material was blood. The source of these receptors is a woman aged 40 to 49 with Graves' ophthalmopathy.

The chain joins TRBV5-5 to TRBJ2-1; 7 bases are a match to TRBD2. V dropped 1 base and J dropped 7; count of bases not matched to a gene: 8. This CDR3 is 15 amino acids long. CDR1 is SGHKS and CDR2 is YYEKEE in the germline V gene (reference sequence). CDR3 bases: TGTGCCAGCAGCTTGATCAGGGACTATTTAAATGAGCAGTTCTTC. It yields the protein CASSLIRDYLNEQFF.

This clonotype was detected only a few times. The chain couples TRBV12-3 or TRBV12-4 to TRBJ2-1; TRBD2 is a possible D gene (5 bases). The CDR3 is 15 residues long. V lost 1 base to trimming and J lost 4 bases, with 11 bases between them. The CDR3 bases are TGTGCCAGCAGTTTAGGAGGGTCTAAGTACAATGAGCAGTTCTTC. This codes for CASSLGGSKYNEQFF.

This clonotype was seen just once. The junction and the germline gene differ at one end; a read error may be behind it. The chain recombines TRBV5-1 with TRBJ2-4, with a possible D match to TRBD2 (5 bases). The germline gives CDR1 SGHRS, CDR2 YFSETQ. The CDR3 extends over 13 amino acids. DNA for the CDR3: TGCGCCAGCAGGGACCTAGCCAAGAACACTCAGTACTTC. Protein sequence: CASRDLAKNTQYF.

Many counts were recorded for this clonotype. The chain combines TRBV20-1 with TRBJ2-7, with 10 positions matching TRBD1. The junction had 5 bases not matched to a gene; V was cut back by 3 bases and J by 6 bases. Looked up from germline, CDR1 is DFQATT and CDR2 is SNEGSKA (reference sequence). The CDR3 spans 13 residues. As DNA, the CDR3 is TGCAGTGCTAGGACAGGGGGCTTTGGCGAGCAGTACTTC. Its protein product is CSARTGGFGEQYF.

This clonotype was observed many times. The V and J genes are TRBV4-1 and TRBJ1-2; 7 nucleotides agree with TRBD1. V dropped 0 bases and J dropped 7; count of bases not matched to a gene: 5. The CDR3 sequence is 14 residues long. Germline V gene sequence: CDR1 MGHRA, CDR2 YSYEKL. CDR3 nucleotides: TGCGCCAGCAGCCAAGAGCAGGGGGTGGGTGGCTACACCTTC. This gives the protein CASSQEQGVGGYTF.

This clonotype was counted only a few times. The chain joins TRBV12-3 or TRBV12-4 to TRBJ1-6; D perhaps matches TRBD1 (5 bases). The CDR3 has 14 residues. V lost 8 bases to trimming and J lost 10 bases, with 18 bases between them. Here the CDR3 DNA reads TGTGCCAGCCAGCGAGGGGAGGTTCGCTCACCCCTCCACTTT. Residues: CASQRGEVRSPLHF.

This clonotype was detected ten times or more. The chain combines TRBV20-1 with TRBJ2-7, with D perhaps TRBD1 (6 bases). The V gene's germline CDR1 is DFQATT and CDR2 SNEGSKA (reference sequence). Trimming pared 6 bases from V and 1 base from J, leaving 13 bases between. This CDR3 has 13 residues. CDR3 in amino acids: CSANTGFSYEQYF. The CDR3 DNA reads as TGCAGTGCCAATACAGGGTTTTCCTACGAGCAGTACTTC.

The chain uses TRBV29-1 and TRBJ1-2; tentatively, D is TRBD1 (5 bases). The CDR3 covers 14 residues. V dropped 5 bases and J dropped 8 bases, with 21 bases sitting between them. The germline V gene encodes CDR1 SQVTM and CDR2 ANQGSEA. CDR3 DNA sequence: TGCAGCGTTCTATACAACTCGGGGGAAGGCGGCTACACCTTC. Translation: CSVLYNSGEGGYTF.

This clonotype was detected ten times or more. This chain connects TRBV9 to TRBJ2-1; unclear D gene. The CDR3 is 13 amino acids. Germline CDR1 SGDLS, CDR2 YYNGEE. The V and J ends lost 0 bases and 6 bases respectively, with 7 bases between them. The CDR3 region is CASSVGQRNEQFF. CDR3 nucleotide sequence: TGTGCCAGCAGCGTAGGGCAGCGCAATGAGCAGTTCTTC.

This rearrangement joins TRBV7-9 to TRBJ2-3; tentative D call: TRBD2 (6 bases). CDR3 size: 14 residues. Germline CDR1 is SEHNR and CDR2 is FQNEAQ (reference sequence). The V end was cut by 7 bases, the J end by 2 bases, with 13 bases between. CDR3 nucleotides: TGTGCCAGCAATGAGGGAGGATACACAGATACGCAGTATTTT. Translation gives CASNEGGYTDTQYF.

The gene calls are TRBV12-3 or TRBV12-4 and TRBJ2-7; 10 nucleotides line up with TRBD2. V lost 6 bases, J lost 3 bases, and 11 bases stayed unmatched. The CDR3 sequence is 16 residues long. The CDR3 region has the DNA TGTGCCAGCAGACCTAGCGGGAGTGGCACCAACTACGAGCAGTACTTC. This translates into CASRPSGSGTNYEQYF.

This clonotype was counted ten times or more. This chain joins TRBV29-1 and TRBJ2-7; D is unresolved. Trimming pared 8 bases from V and 2 bases from J, leaving 16 bases between. Germline V gives CDR1 SQVTM, CDR2 ANQGSEA. The CDR3 runs 13 residues. This CDR3 reads CSHNGEVPYEQYF. For the CDR3, the DNA is TGCAGCCACAACGGAGAGGTCCCCTACGAGCAGTACTTC.

This clonotype has ten or more counts. This rearrangement joins TRBV3-1 to TRBJ2-3, with 7 bases fitting TRBD2. There are 15 residues in the CDR3. After removal of 3 bases from V and 0 bases from J, the junction contained 3 bases not matched to a gene. Germline V lookup: CDR1 LGHDT, CDR2 YNNKEL (reference sequence). CDR3 protein: CASSHPRGSTDTQYF. Written as DNA, the CDR3 is TGTGCCAGCAGCCACCCGCGGGGGAGCACAGATACGCAGTATTTT.

This clonotype was counted at least ten times. The CDR3 region is CATIRFDSGNTIYF. The CDR3 nucleotides are TGTGCCACCATCCGGTTCGACTCTGGAAACACCATATATTTT. The chain employs TRBV2 and TRBJ1-3; D unclear. Trimming took 10 bases from V and 0 from J, leaving 13 bases between them. The CDR3 covers 14 residues. Germline V gene data show CDR1 as SNHLY and CDR2 as FYNNEI.